This is a list of T cell receptor beta chains from one sample in a study of blood T cell repertoires in COVID-19. Measured with immunoSEQ multiplex PCR; TCRdb has only the in-frame clones, and not every one. The repertoire consists of around 250,000 clones, with about 80% occurring once and the leading ten covering approximately 4.5%. Specimen: PBMCs or T cells enriched from blood (not recorded which). The source is a man aged 25-45 years with acute COVID-19. The CDR3 runs from the conserved cysteine through the conserved F or W. The D gene is left open where the match is weak. Where a row states a size, it is once, few, many or the class of an expanded clone; other rows omit it.

clone_size cdr3_length j_call d_call v_call cdr3_aa cdr3_nt
. 14 TRBJ1-3 . TRBV9 CASSVGQSGNTIYF TGTGCCAGCAGCGTAGGTCAATCCGGAAACACCATATATTTT
. 14 TRBJ1-1 . TRBV5-1 CASRSGKVGTEAFF TGCGCCAGCAGATCCGGGAAAGTGGGCACTGAAGCTTTCTTT
. 13 TRBJ1-1 TRBD1 TRBV25-1 CASSPQGGTEAFF TGTGCCAGCAGTCCACAGGGGGGAACTGAAGCTTTCTTT
. 13 TRBJ1-3 . TRBV3-1/TRBV3-2 CASSLGQGNTIYF TGTGCCAGCAGCCTGGGCCAGGGAAACACCATATATTTT
. 15 TRBJ1-1 TRBD1 TRBV6-5 CASSPPRGPGTEAFF TGTGCCAGCAGTCCGCCCAGGGGGCCGGGCACTGAAGCTTTCTTT
. 16 TRBJ2-5 . TRBV4-2 CASSQVAPQVLGTQYF TGTGCCAGCAGCCAAGTTGCCCCTCAGGTGCTGGGGACCCAGTACTTC
. 14 TRBJ1-5 . TRBV30 CAWSNGHFNQPQHF TGTGCCTGGAGCAATGGACACTTCAATCAGCCCCAGCATTTT
few 13 TRBJ1-1 . TRBV29-1 CSVGLRRNTEAFF TGCAGCGTTGGACTAAGGAGAAACACTGAAGCTTTCTTT
. 14 TRBJ1-4 . TRBV28 CASSFPQANEKLFF TGTGCCAGCAGTTTCCCCCAGGCTAATGAAAAACTGTTTTTT
. 14 TRBJ1-3 . TRBV18 CASSQDRKGNTIYF TGTGCCAGCTCACAAGACAGGAAAGGAAACACCATATATTTT
. 16 TRBJ1-2 TRBD1 TRBV19 CASSIEQGARNYGYTF TGTGCCAGTAGTATCGAACAGGGGGCAAGAAACTATGGCTACACCTTC
once 16 TRBJ1-1 . TRBV7-8 CASSRIWGELNTEAFF TGTGCCAGCAGTCGTATCTGGGGAGAATTAAACACTGAAGCTTTCTTT
. 14 TRBJ2-2 . TRBV24-1 CATSGQGGIRELFF TGTGCCACCAGTGGACAGGGCGGGATTAGGGAGCTGTTTTTT
. 16 TRBJ2-1 TRBD2 TRBV19 CASGRASATSYNEQFF TGTGCCAGTGGGAGGGCTAGCGCTACCTCCTACAATGAGCAGTTCTTC
. 11 TRBJ1-1 . TRBV20-1 CSATAGIEAFF TGCAGTGCTACAGCCGGGATTGAAGCTTTCTTT
. 14 TRBJ1-1 TRBD1 TRBV19 CASSILLGTAEAFF TGTGCCAGTAGTATCCTATTGGGGACAGCCGAAGCTTTCTTT
. 15 TRBJ1-2 . TRBV7-2 CASTSLEGRRGGYTF TGTGCCAGCACCTCGCTGGAGGGGAGAAGGGGTGGCTACACCTTC
. 15 TRBJ1-2 TRBD1 TRBV11-2 CASSPPGQGGYGYTF TGTGCCAGCAGCCCCCCGGGACAGGGTGGATATGGCTACACCTTC
. 15 TRBJ2-5 TRBD1 TRBV7-6 CASSSITGAQETQYF TGTGCCAGCAGCTCGATAACAGGGGCGCAAGAGACCCAGTACTTC
. 15 TRBJ1-1 . TRBV6-5 CASSYLTGGNTEAFF TGTGCCAGCAGTTACTTGACAGGAGGAAACACTGAAGCTTTCTTT
. 16 TRBJ2-3 TRBD2 TRBV6-2/TRBV6-3 CASSQEAGAGTDTQYF TGTGCCAGCAGTCAGGAAGCGGGAGCGGGGACAGATACGCAGTATTTT
. 16 TRBJ1-4 TRBD1 TRBV5-1 CASSRGGTGINEKLFF TGTGCCAGCAGCAGAGGTGGGACAGGGATTAATGAAAAACTGTTTTTT
. 15 TRBJ2-1 . TRBV4-3 CASSQDFASSNEQFF TGCGCCAGCAGCCAAGATTTCGCTAGCAGCAATGAGCAGTTCTTC
few 14 TRBJ2-2 . TRBV5-1 CASGLIQGTGELFF TGTGCCAGCGGCTTAATACAGGGCACCGGGGAGCTGTTTTTT
. 12 TRBJ1-2 . TRBV12-3/TRBV12-4 CASSYWNYGYTF TGTGCCAGCAGTTACTGGAACTATGGCTACACCTTC
. 16 TRBJ1-3 . TRBV18 CASSPKSRSSGNTIYF TGTGCCAGCTCACCAAAATCTAGGAGCTCTGGAAACACCATATATTTT
. 12 TRBJ2-1 . TRBV5-8 CASSLARNEQFF TGTGCCAGCAGCTTAGCGCGTAATGAGCAGTTCTTC
. 16 TRBJ1-3 TRBD1 TRBV6-1 CASSELLQGGWNTIYF TGTGCCAGCAGTGAATTGCTACAGGGGGGGTGGAACACCATATATTTT
. 14 TRBJ1-5 . TRBV19 CASSIRGGGQPQHF TGTGCCAGTAGTATACGGGGGGGCGGACAGCCCCAGCATTTT
. 14 TRBJ1-1 . TRBV18 CASSPNRKNTEAFF TGTGCCAGCTCACCGAACAGGAAGAACACTGAAGCTTTCTTT
. 16 TRBJ2-1 . TRBV6-2/TRBV6-3 CASSYPALSSYNEQFF TGTGCCAGCAGTTACCCAGCGTTGAGCTCCTACAATGAGCAGTTCTTC
. 15 TRBJ2-3 . TRBV2 CAPKEEGPDTDTQYF TGTGCCCCGAAGGAGGAGGGGCCCGATACAGATACGCAGTATTTT
. 13 TRBJ1-1 . TRBV29-1 CSVYAQPGTEAFF TGCAGCGTCTATGCTCAACCTGGCACTGAAGCTTTCTTT
. 13 TRBJ2-1 . TRBV12-3/TRBV12-4 CAIDLPRINEQFF TGTGCCATAGACCTCCCGAGGATAAATGAGCAGTTCTTC
once 16 TRBJ2-2 . TRBV7-8 CASSLARIYNTGELFF TGTGCCAGCAGCTTAGCCCGCATCTACAACACCGGGGAGCTGTTTTTT
. 19 TRBJ2-1 TRBD2 TRBV13 CASSLAASGGAPPYNEQFF TGTGCCAGCAGCCTAGCGGCTAGCGGGGGGGCCCCACCCTACAATGAGCAGTTCTTC
. 14 TRBJ1-2 TRBD1 TRBV18 CASSRTGGNYGYTF TGTGCCAGCTCGCGGACAGGGGGCAACTATGGCTACACCTTC
. 13 TRBJ1-1 . TRBV6-2/TRBV6-3 CASSSRNDREAFF TGTGCCAGCAGCTCCCGGAATGACAGAGAAGCTTTCTTT
once 15 TRBJ2-3 TRBD2 TRBV3-1/TRBV3-2 CASSRGRGTTDTQYF TGTGCCAGCAGCCGAGGGCGGGGGACCACAGATACGCAGTATTTT
. 13 TRBJ1-2 . TRBV6-5 CASTRPTNYGYTF TGTGCCAGCACGAGGCCTACTAACTATGGCTACACCTTC
. 12 TRBJ2-5 . TRBV30 CAWIHASRTQYF TGTGCCTGGATCCACGCCTCCAGGACCCAGTACTTC
once 16 TRBJ1-1 . TRBV11-3 CASSLDLGLMNTEAFF TGTGCCAGCAGCTTAGATCTGGGCCTCATGAACACTGAAGCTTTCTTT
. 16 TRBJ1-1 . TRBV2 CASSEGTVAMNTEAFF TGTGCCAGCAGTGAAGGTACAGTCGCTATGAACACTGAAGCTTTCTTT
. 15 TRBJ1-1 . TRBV13 CASSSPGQMNTEAFF TGTGCCAGCAGCTCCCCAGGACAGATGAACACTGAAGCTTTCTTT
. 16 TRBJ2-3 TRBD2 TRBV5-1 CASSPGLAGSTDTQYF TGTGCCAGCAGCCCGGGACTAGCGGGTAGCACAGATACGCAGTATTTT
. 15 TRBJ1-4 . TRBV12-2 CASRADPGESEKLFF TGTGCAAGTCGCGCCGACCCGGGAGAGTCCGAAAAACTGTTTTTT
. 14 TRBJ2-1 . TRBV7-6 CASSLGTSTEEQFF TGTGCCAGCAGCCTCGGTACATCGACAGAAGAGCAGTTCTTC
. 12 TRBJ2-1 . TRBV11-2 CASSLGRNEQFF TGTGCCAGCAGCCTGGGGAGAAATGAGCAGTTCTTC
once 15 TRBJ2-1 TRBD2 TRBV9 CASSVVSSGSNEQFF TGTGCCAGCAGCGTAGTGTCTAGCGGGAGCAATGAGCAGTTCTTC
. 15 TRBJ2-1 . TRBV7-9 CASSLSEGRSVEQFF TGTGCCAGCAGCTTAAGCGAGGGCAGATCTGTTGAGCAGTTCTTC
. 13 TRBJ1-4 . TRBV18 CASSPREREKLFF TGTGCCAGCTCACCACGGGAGAGGGAAAAACTGTTTTTT
. 14 TRBJ1-1 . TRBV5-4 CAQHYNSLNTEAFF TGTGCACAGCATTACAATTCCTTGAACACTGAAGCTTTCTTT
once 14 TRBJ1-6 TRBD1 TRBV7-2 CASSAGTGGSPLHF TGTGCCAGCAGCGCGGGGACAGGGGGATCACCCCTCCACTTT
. 14 TRBJ2-1 TRBD2 TRBV6-5 CASMAAGVPNEQFF TGTGCCAGCATGGCGGCGGGAGTACCAAATGAGCAGTTCTTC
. 16 TRBJ1-1 TRBD1 TRBV25-1 CASSGSPGQMNTEAFF TGTGCCAGCAGTGGATCACCGGGACAGATGAACACTGAAGCTTTCTTT
. 15 TRBJ1-5 TRBD1 TRBV2 CASRAGTVSNQPQHF TGTGCCAGCAGGGCCGGGACAGTTAGCAATCAGCCCCAGCATTTT